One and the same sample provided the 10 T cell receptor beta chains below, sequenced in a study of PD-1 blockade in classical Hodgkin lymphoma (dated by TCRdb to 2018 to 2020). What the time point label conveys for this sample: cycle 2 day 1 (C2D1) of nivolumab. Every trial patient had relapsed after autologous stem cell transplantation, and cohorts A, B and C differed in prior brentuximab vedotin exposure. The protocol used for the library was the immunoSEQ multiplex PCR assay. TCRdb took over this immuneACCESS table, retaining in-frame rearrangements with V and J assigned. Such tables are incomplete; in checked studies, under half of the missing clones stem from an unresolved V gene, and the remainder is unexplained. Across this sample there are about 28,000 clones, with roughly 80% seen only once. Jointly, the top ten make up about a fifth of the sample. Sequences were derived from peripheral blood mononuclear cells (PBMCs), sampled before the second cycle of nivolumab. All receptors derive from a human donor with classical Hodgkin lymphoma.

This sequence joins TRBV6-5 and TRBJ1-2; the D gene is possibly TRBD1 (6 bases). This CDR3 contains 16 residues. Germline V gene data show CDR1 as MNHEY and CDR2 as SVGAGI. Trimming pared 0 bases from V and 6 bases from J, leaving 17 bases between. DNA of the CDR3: TGTGCCAGCAGTTACTCGATAAGTGGACAGTACAATGGCTACACCTTC. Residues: CASSYSISGQYNGYTF.

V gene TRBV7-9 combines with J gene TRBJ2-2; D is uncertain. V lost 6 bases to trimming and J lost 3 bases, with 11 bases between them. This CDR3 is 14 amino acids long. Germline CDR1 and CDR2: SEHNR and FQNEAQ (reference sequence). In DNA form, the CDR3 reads TGTGCCAGCAGTCAACCCTTGCACACCGGGGAGCTGTTTTTT. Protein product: CASSQPLHTGELFF.

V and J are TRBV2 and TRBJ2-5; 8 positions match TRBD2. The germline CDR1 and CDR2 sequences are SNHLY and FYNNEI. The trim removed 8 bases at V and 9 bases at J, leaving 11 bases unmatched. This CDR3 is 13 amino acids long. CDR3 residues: CASRGGLGRPQYF. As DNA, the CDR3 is TGTGCCAGCCGGGGGGGTCTCGGCCGACCCCAGTACTTC.

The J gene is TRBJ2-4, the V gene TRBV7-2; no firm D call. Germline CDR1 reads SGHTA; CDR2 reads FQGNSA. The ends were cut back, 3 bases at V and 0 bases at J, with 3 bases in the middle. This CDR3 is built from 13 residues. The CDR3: CASSLGAKNIQYF. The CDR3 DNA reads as TGTGCCAGCAGCTTGGGAGCCAAAAACATTCAGTACTTC.

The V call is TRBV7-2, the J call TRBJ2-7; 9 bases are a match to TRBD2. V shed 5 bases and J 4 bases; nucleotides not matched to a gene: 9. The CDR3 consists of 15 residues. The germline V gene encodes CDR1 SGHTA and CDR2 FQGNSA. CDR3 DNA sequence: TGTGCCAGCAGCCAAATAGCGGGGGCGGGGTACGAGCAGTACGTC. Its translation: CASSQIAGAGYEQYV.

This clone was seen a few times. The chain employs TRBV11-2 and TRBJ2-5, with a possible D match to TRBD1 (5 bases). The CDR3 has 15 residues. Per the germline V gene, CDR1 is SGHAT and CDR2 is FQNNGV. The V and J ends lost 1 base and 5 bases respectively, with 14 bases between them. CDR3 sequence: CASSLVAGLYETQYF. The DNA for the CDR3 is TGTGCCAGCAGCTTAGTAGCAGGGCTATACGAGACCCAGTACTTC.

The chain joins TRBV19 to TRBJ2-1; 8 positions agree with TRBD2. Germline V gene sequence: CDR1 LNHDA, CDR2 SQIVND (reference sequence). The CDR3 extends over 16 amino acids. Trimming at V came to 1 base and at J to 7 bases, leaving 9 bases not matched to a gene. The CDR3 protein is CASSIVTGGPENEQFF. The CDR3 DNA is TGTGCCAGTAGTATAGTTACGGGAGGGCCCGAAAATGAGCAGTTCTTC.

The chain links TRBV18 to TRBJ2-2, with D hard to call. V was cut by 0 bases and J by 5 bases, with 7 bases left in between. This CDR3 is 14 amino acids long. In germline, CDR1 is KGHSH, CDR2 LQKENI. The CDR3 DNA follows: TGTGCCAGCTCACCACCGTCACCTACCGGGGAGCTGTTTTTT. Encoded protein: CASSPPSPTGELFF.

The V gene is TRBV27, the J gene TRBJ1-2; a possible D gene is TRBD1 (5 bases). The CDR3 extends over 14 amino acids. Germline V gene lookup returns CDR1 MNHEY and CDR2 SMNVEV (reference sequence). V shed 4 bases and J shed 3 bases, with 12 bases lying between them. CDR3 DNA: TGTGCCAGCAGTTGGGGGAGATTCCACTATGGCTACACCTTC. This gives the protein CASSWGRFHYGYTF.

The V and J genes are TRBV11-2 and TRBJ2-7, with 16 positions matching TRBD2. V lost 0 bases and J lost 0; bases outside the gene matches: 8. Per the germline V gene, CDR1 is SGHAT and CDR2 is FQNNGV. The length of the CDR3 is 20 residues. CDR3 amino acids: CASSLDPVGTSGRASYEQYF. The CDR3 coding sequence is TGTGCCAGCAGCTTAGATCCCGTTGGGACTAGCGGGAGGGCCTCCTACGAGCAGTACTTC.